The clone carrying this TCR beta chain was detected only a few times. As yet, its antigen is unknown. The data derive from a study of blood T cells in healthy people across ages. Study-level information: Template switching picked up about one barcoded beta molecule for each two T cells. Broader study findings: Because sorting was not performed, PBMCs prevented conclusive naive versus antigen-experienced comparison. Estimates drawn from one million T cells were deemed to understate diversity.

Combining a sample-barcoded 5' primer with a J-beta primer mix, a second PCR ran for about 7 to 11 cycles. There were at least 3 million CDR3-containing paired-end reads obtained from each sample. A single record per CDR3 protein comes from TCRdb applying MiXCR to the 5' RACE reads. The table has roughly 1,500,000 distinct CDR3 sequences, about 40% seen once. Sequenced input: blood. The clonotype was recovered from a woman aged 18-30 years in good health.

In nucleotides, the CDR3 is TGCAGCGTACAGGGGGATCGGGAGACCCAGTACTTC. It is translated as CSVQGDRETQYF. The chain recombines TRBV29-1 with TRBJ2-5, with TRBD1 matching 8 bases. The trim removed 6 bases at V and 5 bases at J, leaving 5 bases unmatched. This CDR3 comprises 12 residues. The germline V gene has CDR1 SQVTM and CDR2 ANQGSEA.